The clone carrying this T cell receptor (beta chain) was detected only a few times. Antigen unknown. These data originate in a study of vaccination and CD4 T cells after COVID-19. About the study: Six male and four female convalescents took part, two of them Hispanic. Two mRNA vaccine doses were given, either BNT162b2 or mRNA-1273.

Scientists ran DNA taken from cultured CD4+ T cells through the Oncomine TCR Beta short-read assay for sequencing. Scientists extracted genomic DNA from CD4+ T cells grown in culture. In TCRdb, the PCR reads were re-called with MiXCR into one record per CDR3 protein. The table includes fewer than 20,000 distinct CDR3 sequences, roughly 45% detected once. This CDR3 has 15 amino acids. Trimming removed 0 bases at V and 2 bases at J, with 14 bases between. Germline V gives CDR1 DFQATT, CDR2 SNEGSKA (reference sequence). Specified treatment: 10-day PBMC culture with coronavirus spike peptide pools or control peptides (ViraFEST assay). ViraFEST enlarged antigen-specific T cell populations with peptide pools and afterwards sequenced TCRs.

The origin of this receptor is a human donor who had recovered from COVID-19. V and J are TRBV20-1 and TRBJ2-7; perhaps TRBD1 as D (6 bases). Sequenced input: CD4+ T cells from blood, cultured in vitro. The CDR3 DNA is TGCAGTGCTAGAGAAGGGGGACGGTTTCCCTACGAGCAGTACTTC. This encodes CSAREGGRFPYEQYF.